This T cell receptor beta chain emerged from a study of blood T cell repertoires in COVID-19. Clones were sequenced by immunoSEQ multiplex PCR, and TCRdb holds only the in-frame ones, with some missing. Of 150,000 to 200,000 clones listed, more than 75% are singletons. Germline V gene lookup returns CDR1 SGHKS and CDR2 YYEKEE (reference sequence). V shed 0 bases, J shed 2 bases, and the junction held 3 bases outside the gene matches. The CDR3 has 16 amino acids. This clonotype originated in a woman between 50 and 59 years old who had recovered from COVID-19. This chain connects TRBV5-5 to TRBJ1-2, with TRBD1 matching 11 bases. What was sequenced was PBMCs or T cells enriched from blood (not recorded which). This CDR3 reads CASSLAGTGGNYGYTF. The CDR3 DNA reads TGTGCCAGCAGCTTGGCCGGGACAGGGGGAAACTATGGCTACACCTTC.